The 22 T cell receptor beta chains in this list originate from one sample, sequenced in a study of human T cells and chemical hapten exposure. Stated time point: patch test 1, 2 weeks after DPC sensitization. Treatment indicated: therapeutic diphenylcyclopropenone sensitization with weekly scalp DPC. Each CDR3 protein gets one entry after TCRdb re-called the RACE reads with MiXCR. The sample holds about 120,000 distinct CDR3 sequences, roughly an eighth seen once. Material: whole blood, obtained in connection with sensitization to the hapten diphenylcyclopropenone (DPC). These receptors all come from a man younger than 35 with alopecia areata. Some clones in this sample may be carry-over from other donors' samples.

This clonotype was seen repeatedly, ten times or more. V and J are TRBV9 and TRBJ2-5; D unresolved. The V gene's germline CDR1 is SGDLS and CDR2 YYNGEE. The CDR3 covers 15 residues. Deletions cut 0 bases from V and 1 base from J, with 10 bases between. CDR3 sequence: CASSVGLQTQETQYF. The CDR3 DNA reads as TGTGCCAGCAGCGTAGGTTTACAGACCCAAGAGACCCAGTACTTC. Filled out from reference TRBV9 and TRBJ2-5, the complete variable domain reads DSGVTQTPKHLITATGQRVTLRCSPRSGDLSVYWYQQSLDQGLQFLIQYYNGEERAKGNILERFSAQQFPDLHSELNLSSLELGDSALYFCASSVGLQTQETQYFGPGTRLLVL.

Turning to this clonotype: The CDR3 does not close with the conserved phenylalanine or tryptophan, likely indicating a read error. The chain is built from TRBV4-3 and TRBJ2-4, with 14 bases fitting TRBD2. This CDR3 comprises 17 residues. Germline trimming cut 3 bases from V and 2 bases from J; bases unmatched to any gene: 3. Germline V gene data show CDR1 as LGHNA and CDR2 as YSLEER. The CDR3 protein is CASSQGTSGGTKNIQYL. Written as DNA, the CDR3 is TGCGCCAGCAGCCAGGGGACTAGCGGGGGAACCAAAAACATTCAGTACCTC.

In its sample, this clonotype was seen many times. The CDR3 sequence: CASSLAPGGRSYNEQFF. Here the CDR3 DNA reads TGTGCCAGCAGCTTGGCCCCGGGGGGACGCTCCTACAATGAGCAGTTCTTC. The chain joins TRBV5-5 to TRBJ2-1, with 7 bases fitting TRBD2. The CDR3 has 17 residues. V lost 0 bases to trimming and J lost 0 bases; unmatched junction nucleotides: 6. Germline CDR1 reads SGHKS; CDR2 reads YYEKEE (reference sequence).

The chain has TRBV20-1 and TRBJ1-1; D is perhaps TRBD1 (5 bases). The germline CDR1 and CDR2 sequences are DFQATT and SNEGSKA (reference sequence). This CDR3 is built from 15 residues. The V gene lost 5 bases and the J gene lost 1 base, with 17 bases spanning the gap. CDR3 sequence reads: CSAPHSGSGNTEAFF. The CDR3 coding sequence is TGCAGTGCTCCCCATTCAGGGTCGGGGAACACTGAAGCTTTCTTT.

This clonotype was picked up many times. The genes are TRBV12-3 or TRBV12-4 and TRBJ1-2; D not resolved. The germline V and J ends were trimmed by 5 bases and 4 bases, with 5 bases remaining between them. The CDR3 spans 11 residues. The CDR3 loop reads CASSRAYGYTF. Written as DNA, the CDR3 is TGTGCCAGCAGTAGGGCCTATGGCTACACCTTC.

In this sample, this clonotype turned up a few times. CDR3 DNA sequence: TGCAGTGCTCGAGGGACAGGAATGAACACTGAAGCTTTCTTT. This encodes CSARGTGMNTEAFF. The chain couples TRBV20-1 to TRBJ1-1; TRBD1 matches 8 bases. Trimming took 5 bases from V and 0 from J; bases not matched to a gene: 5. CDR3 length: 14 amino acids. Looked up from germline, CDR1 is DFQATT and CDR2 is SNEGSKA (reference sequence).

This CDR3 is CASRTSGGSDNEQFF. CDR3 DNA: TGTGCCAGTAGGACTAGCGGGGGTTCGGACAATGAGCAGTTCTTC. The chain has TRBV19 and TRBJ2-1; the match to TRBD2 covers 12 bases. CDR3 length: 15 amino acids. Germline V CDR1 and CDR2: LNHDA, SQIVND (reference sequence). The V gene end was trimmed by 6 bases and the J gene end by 5 bases; junction bases not matched to a gene: 5.

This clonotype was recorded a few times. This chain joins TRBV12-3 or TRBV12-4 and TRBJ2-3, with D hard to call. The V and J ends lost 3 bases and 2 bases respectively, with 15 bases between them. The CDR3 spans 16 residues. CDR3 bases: TGTGCCAGCAGTTTCTCGACCGGAGACCCCACAGATACGCAGTATTTT. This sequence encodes CASSFSTGDPTDTQYF.

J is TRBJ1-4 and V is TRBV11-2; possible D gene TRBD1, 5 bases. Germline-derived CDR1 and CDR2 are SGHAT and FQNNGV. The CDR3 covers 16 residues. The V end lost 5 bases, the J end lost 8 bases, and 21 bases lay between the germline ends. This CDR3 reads CASSPLGVRGREKLFF. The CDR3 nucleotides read TGTGCCAGCAGCCCCTTAGGGGTACGGGGCCGGGAAAAACTGTTTTTT.

This chain's CDR3 is CASSQEPLGSHEQYF. In nucleotides, the CDR3 is TGCGCCAGCAGCCAAGAGCCCCTAGGGTCTCACGAGCAGTACTTC. The chain is built from TRBV4-3 and TRBJ2-7; D is unclear. Between the trimmed V and J ends, which lost 0 bases and 5 bases, there was a span of 14 bases. The CDR3 loop spans 15 amino acids. Germline V lookup: CDR1 LGHNA, CDR2 YSLEER.

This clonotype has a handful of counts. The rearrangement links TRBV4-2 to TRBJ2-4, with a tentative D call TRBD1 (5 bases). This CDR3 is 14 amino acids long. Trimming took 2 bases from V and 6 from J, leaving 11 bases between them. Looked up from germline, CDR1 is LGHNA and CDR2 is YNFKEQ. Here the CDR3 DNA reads TGTGCCAGCAGCCAACGACTGACAGCAAACATTCAGTACTTC. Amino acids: CASSQRLTANIQYF.

CDR3 bases: TGTGCCAGCAGTGATAAAGGTAGCATGTGGGATGAGCAGTTCTTC. This encodes CASSDKGSMWDEQFF. The chain couples TRBV2 to TRBJ2-1, with D unresolved. Per germline, CDR1 SNHLY and CDR2 FYNNEI. V lost 3 bases and J lost 8, with 17 bases in between. The CDR3 length is 15 residues.

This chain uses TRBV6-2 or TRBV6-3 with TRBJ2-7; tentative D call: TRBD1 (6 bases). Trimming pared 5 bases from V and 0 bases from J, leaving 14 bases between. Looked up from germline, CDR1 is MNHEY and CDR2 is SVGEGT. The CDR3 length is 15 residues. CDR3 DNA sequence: TGTGCCAGCAGTCCGGACAGTCTGAGCTCCTACGAGCAGTACGTC. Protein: CASSPDSLSSYEQYV.

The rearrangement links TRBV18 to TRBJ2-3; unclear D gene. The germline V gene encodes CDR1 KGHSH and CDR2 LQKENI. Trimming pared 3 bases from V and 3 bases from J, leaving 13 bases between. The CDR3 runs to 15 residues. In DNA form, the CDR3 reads TGTGCCAGCTCACCTGCAGAAGGTTGGACAGATACGCAGTATTTT. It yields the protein CASSPAEGWTDTQYF.

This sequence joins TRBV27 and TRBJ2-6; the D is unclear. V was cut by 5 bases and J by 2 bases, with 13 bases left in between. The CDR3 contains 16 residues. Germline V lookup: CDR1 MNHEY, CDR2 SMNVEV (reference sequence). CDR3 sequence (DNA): TGTGCCAGCAGTCGCGGTTTCGGCACTGGGGCCAACGTCCTGACTTTC. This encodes CASSRGFGTGANVLTF.

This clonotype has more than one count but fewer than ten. The CDR3 nucleotides are TGTGCCAGCAGCTTAGAGGGGACAGACAGCTACAATGAGCAGTTCTTC. Protein sequence: CASSLEGTDSYNEQFF. The chain carries TRBV11-3 and TRBJ2-1; 7 positions agree with TRBD1. Germline assignment: CDR1 SGHNT and CDR2 YENEEA. V shed 0 bases, J shed 3 bases, and the junction held 5 bases outside the gene matches. This CDR3 region has 16 residues.

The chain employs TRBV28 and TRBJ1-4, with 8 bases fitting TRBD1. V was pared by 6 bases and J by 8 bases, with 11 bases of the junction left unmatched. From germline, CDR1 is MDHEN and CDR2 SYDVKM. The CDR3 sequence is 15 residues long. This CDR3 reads CASRTYRGTDEKLFF. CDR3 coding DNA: TGTGCCAGCAGAACCTACAGGGGGACGGACGAAAAACTGTTTTTT.

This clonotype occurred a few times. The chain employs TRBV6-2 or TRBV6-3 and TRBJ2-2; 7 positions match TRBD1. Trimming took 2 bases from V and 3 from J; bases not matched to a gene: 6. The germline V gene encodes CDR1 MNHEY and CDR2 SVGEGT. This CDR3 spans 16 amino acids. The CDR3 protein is CASSYPGQADTGELFF. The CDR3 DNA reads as TGTGCCAGCAGTTACCCTGGACAGGCCGACACCGGGGAGCTGTTTTTT.

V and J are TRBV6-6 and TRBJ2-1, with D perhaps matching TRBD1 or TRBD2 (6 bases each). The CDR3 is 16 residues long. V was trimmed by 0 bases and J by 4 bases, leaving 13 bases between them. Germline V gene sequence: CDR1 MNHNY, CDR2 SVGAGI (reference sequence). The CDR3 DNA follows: TGTGCCAGCAGTTACTCGGAGGGGGGACCTTACAATGAGCAGTTCTTC. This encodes CASSYSEGGPYNEQFF.

The CDR3 sequence: CASSIWTAPYGYTF. The DNA of the CDR3 is TGTGCCAGCAGCATCTGGACAGCTCCATATGGCTACACCTTC. This chain links TRBV7-8 with TRBJ1-2; possibly TRBD1 for D (6 bases). This CDR3 is 14 amino acids long. With 5 bases removed from V and 5 bases from J, the gap between germline ends came to 15 bases. CDR1 is SGHVS, CDR2 FQNEAQ, per germline.

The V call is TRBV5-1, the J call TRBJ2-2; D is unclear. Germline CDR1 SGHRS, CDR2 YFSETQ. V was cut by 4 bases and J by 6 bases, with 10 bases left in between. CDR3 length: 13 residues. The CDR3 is CASSSQFAGELFF. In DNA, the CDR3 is TGCGCCAGCAGCAGCCAGTTCGCCGGGGAGCTGTTTTTT. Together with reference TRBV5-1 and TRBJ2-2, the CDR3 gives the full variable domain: KAGVTQTPRYLIKTRGQQVTLSCSPISGHRSVSWYQQTPGQGLQFLFEYFSETQRNKGNFPGRFSGRQFSNSRSEMNVSTLELGDSALYLCASSSQFAGELFFGEGSRLTVL.

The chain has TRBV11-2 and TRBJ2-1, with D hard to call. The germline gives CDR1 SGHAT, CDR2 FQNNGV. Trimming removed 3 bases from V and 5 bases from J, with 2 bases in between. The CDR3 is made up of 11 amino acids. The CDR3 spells CASSLNNEQFF. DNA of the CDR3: TGTGCCAGCAGCTTGAACAATGAGCAGTTCTTC.